This T cell receptor beta chain was captured in a study of cytomegalovirus exposure and HLA in healthy donors. Per germline, CDR1 SEHNR and CDR2 FQNEAQ (reference sequence). The CDR3 loop spans 17 amino acids. Of note for this clone: Its ends do not fully match the called genes, so a read error is possible.

Both 60 Vbeta primers and 13 Jbeta primers went into the PCR. Sequenced by immunoSEQ multiplex PCR; TCRdb stores in-frame clones only, minus some. The sample carries 100,000 to 120,000 clones, approximately 69% recorded once. The rearrangement uses TRBV7-9 and TRBJ2-1; TRBD2 matches 12 bases. The clonotype originates from a man between 25 and 39 years old in good health and CMV-seronegative. Sequences were obtained from PBMCs. CDR3 region: CSSSSLAGGITYNEQFF. CDR3 DNA: TGTTCCAGCAGCTCGCTAGCGGGAGGGATTACCTACAATGAGCAGTTCTTC.